One sample yielded the 26 T cell receptor beta chains listed below, sequenced in a study of OX40 agonist ivuxolimab in advanced cancers. The table came from immunoSEQ multiplex PCR; TCRdb's copy has only in-frame clones and leaves some out. The data show tens of thousands of clones, 91% seen once. The sequencing here drew on CD4+ or CD8+ T cells sorted from blood, taken in a trial of the OX40 agonist ivuxolimab. The receptors were gathered from an adult with an advanced solid tumor such as melanoma, head and neck, liver or kidney cancer.

The genes are TRBV28 and TRBJ1-5, with a possible D match to TRBD1 (6 bases). Germline V lookup: CDR1 MDHEN, CDR2 SYDVKM. Trimming took 3 bases from V and 1 from J, leaving 10 bases between them. CDR3 length: 15 amino acids. The CDR3 is CASSLPGVSNQPQHF. The CDR3 nucleotides are TGTGCCAGCAGTTTGCCAGGGGTGAGCAATCAGCCCCAGCATTTT.

The V gene is TRBV7-8, the J gene TRBJ2-7, with 7 bases aligning to TRBD1. V was clipped by 1 base and J by 1 base; unmatched bases: 7. The germline V gene encodes CDR1 SGHVS and CDR2 FQNEAQ. CDR3 length: 16 residues. CDR3 protein: CASSLGGTAISYEQYF. DNA of the CDR3: TGTGCCAGCAGCTTAGGGGGGACAGCTATTTCCTACGAGCAGTACTTC.

Only a few counts were recorded for this clone. The V call is TRBV30, the J call TRBJ1-5; 9 bases fit TRBD1. CDR1 and CDR2 from the germline V gene are GTSNPN and SVGIG (reference sequence). The CDR3 is made up of 13 amino acids. Trimming at V came to 4 bases and at J to 6 bases, leaving 4 bases not matched to a gene. CDR3 sequence reads: CAWTQGAGQPQHF. The CDR3 DNA reads TGTGCCTGGACACAGGGGGCGGGTCAGCCCCAGCATTTT. The full variable domain, its missing parts supplied by reference TRBV30 and TRBJ1-5, is SQTIHQWPATLVQPVGSPLSLECTVEGTSNPNLYWYRQAAGRGLQLLFYSVGIGQISSEVPQNLSASRPQDRQFILSSKKLLLSDSGFYLCAWTQGAGQPQHFGDGTRLSIL.

This clone was counted a few times. The V gene is TRBV12-5, the J gene TRBJ2-7; a weak D match, TRBD2 (5 bases). The CDR3 totals 14 residues. CDR1 is LGHNT, CDR2 FRNRAP, per germline. V lost 6 bases to trimming and J lost 6 bases, with 18 bases between them. CDR3 nucleotides: TGTGCTAGTGGCCCGGGTGCGGGCTCGGGCGAGCAGTACGTC. It translates to CASGPGAGSGEQYV.

The rearrangement uses TRBV11-3 and TRBJ1-4, with 7 bases that match TRBD1. The V gene's germline CDR1 is SGHNT and CDR2 YENEEA. J gave up 5 bases and V 4 bases, and 16 bases lay outside the gene matches. The CDR3 extends over 18 amino acids. CDR3 region: CASSSLTSSGTANEKLFF. The CDR3 nucleotides read TGTGCCAGCAGCTCTCTTACGTCTTCCGGGACAGCGAATGAAAAACTGTTTTTT.

J is TRBJ1-3 and V is TRBV11-2, with D unresolved. In germline, CDR1 is SGHAT, CDR2 FQNNGV. Trimming left V 7 bases short and J 2 bases short, with 3 bases between. The CDR3 extends over 11 amino acids. Here the CDR3 DNA reads TGTGCCAGCACAACTGGAAACACCATATATTTT. Translation: CASTTGNTIYF. Filled out from reference TRBV11-2 and TRBJ1-3, the complete variable domain reads EAGVAQSPRYKIIEKRQSVAFWCNPISGHATLYWYQQILGQGPKLLIQFQNNGVVDDSQLPKDRFSAERLKGVDSTLKIQPAKLEDSAVYLCASTTGNTIYFGEGSWLTVV.

The CDR3 DNA is TGTGCCAGCGATCGGGGAGATTCACCCCTCCACTTT. As protein: CASDRGDSPLHF. This chain joins TRBV6-5 and TRBJ1-6; D call uncertain. Germline values: CDR1 MNHEY, CDR2 SVGAGI. This CDR3 comprises 12 residues. The germline V and J ends were trimmed by 8 bases and 8 bases, with 10 bases remaining between them.

The chain is built from TRBV13 and TRBJ2-1; 10 bases line up with TRBD2. Looked up from germline, CDR1 is PRHDT and CDR2 is FYEKMQ (reference sequence). The CDR3 has 15 residues. Trimming cost V 1 base and J 6 bases; bases outside gene matches: 3. In DNA form, the CDR3 reads TGTGCCAGCAGCTTAGAGCGGGAGGGCGGCAATGAGCAGTTCTTC. It encodes CASSLEREGGNEQFF.

This chain joins TRBV27 and TRBJ1-1, with D possibly being TRBD1 (6 bases). Deletions cut 1 base from V and 6 bases from J, with 15 bases between. Per germline, CDR1 MNHEY and CDR2 SMNVEV (reference sequence). The CDR3 is made up of 15 amino acids. The CDR3 nucleotides read TGTGCCAGCAGTTTATGGCCAGGGGCAGGGGCTGAAGCTTTCTTT. Amino acid sequence: CASSLWPGAGAEAFF.

This chain uses TRBV12-5 with TRBJ2-3, with TRBD2 identical over 11 bases. The CDR3 has 15 amino acids. Trimming took 6 bases from V and 2 from J; bases not matched to a gene: 4. Per germline, CDR1 LGHNT and CDR2 FRNRAP. CDR3: CASGKTSGNTDTQYF. For the CDR3, the DNA is TGTGCTAGTGGAAAGACTAGCGGGAACACAGATACGCAGTATTTT. Combining the CDR3 with reference TRBV12-5 and TRBJ2-3 gives the whole variable domain DARVTQTPRHKVTEMGQEVTMRCQPILGHNTVFWYRQTMMQGLELLAYFRNRAPLDDSGMPKDRFSAEMPDATLATLKIQPSEPRDSAVYFCASGKTSGNTDTQYFGPGTRLTVL.

This chain connects TRBV4-3 to TRBJ2-3; TRBD2 might be the D (5 bases). CDR1 and CDR2 (germline): LGHNA, YSLEER. There are 14 residues in the CDR3. V was pared by 3 bases and J by 4 bases, with 11 bases between. The CDR3 here is CASSQIGLADTQYF. The CDR3 nucleotides are TGCGCCAGCAGCCAGATAGGACTTGCAGATACGCAGTATTTT.

DNA of the CDR3: TGTGCCATCAGAGAACCGGGACTAGCGGGTATCCGGGGCGATGAGCAGTTCTTC. It codes for CAIREPGLAGIRGDEQFF. V and J are TRBV10-3 and TRBJ2-1; TRBD2 aligns across 12 bases. J gave up 8 bases and V 6 bases, and 17 bases lay outside the gene matches. This CDR3 is 18 amino acids long. Germline assignment: CDR1 ENHRY and CDR2 SYGVKD.

J is TRBJ2-5 and V is TRBV30, with D unclear. CDR1 and CDR2 from the germline V gene are GTSNPN and SVGIG (reference sequence). The CDR3 length is 13 residues. V was clipped by 2 bases and J by 2 bases, with 9 bases between them. CDR3 sequence: CAWSWTLQETQYF. The DNA of the CDR3 is TGTGCCTGGAGTTGGACCCTTCAAGAGACCCAGTACTTC.

V and J are TRBV2 and TRBJ1-2; D remains unclear. This CDR3 has 11 amino acids. Per germline, CDR1 SNHLY and CDR2 FYNNEI. Trimming took off 4 bases at V and 7 bases at J, with 7 bases between the two ends. The DNA for the CDR3 is TGTGCCAGCAGTGGAATGGGTGGCTACACCTTC. Its translation: CASSGMGGYTF.

The chain is built from TRBV29-1 and TRBJ1-1; 9 bases align to TRBD1. After removal of 7 bases from V and 5 bases from J, the junction contained 2 bases not matched to a gene. CDR3 length: 11 amino acids. Per the germline V gene, CDR1 is SQVTM and CDR2 is ANQGSEA. The CDR3 reads CSGQGGTEAFF. The CDR3 DNA follows: TGCAGCGGACAGGGGGGGACTGAAGCTTTCTTT.

This rearrangement joins TRBV28 to TRBJ1-6; no reliable D call. This CDR3 has 15 amino acids. V shed 6 bases and J shed 0 bases, with 9 bases lying between them. Germline CDR1 and CDR2: MDHEN and SYDVKM. CDR3 DNA: TGTGCCAGCAGCCGGGGTTTCTCCTATAATTCACCCCTCCACTTT. Translated, it gives CASSRGFSYNSPLHF.

The chain joins TRBV27 to TRBJ2-7, with unresolved D. Germline V lookup: CDR1 MNHEY, CDR2 SMNVEV (reference sequence). This CDR3 comprises 12 residues. V shed 3 bases and J shed 6 bases, with 9 bases lying between them. The CDR3 spells CASSLIGREQYF. CDR3 nucleotide sequence: TGTGCCAGCAGTTTGATCGGGCGCGAGCAGTACTTC.

This clone appeared a single time. V usage is TRBV9 and J usage is TRBJ1-5; 10 bases are a match to TRBD1. The CDR3 has 14 amino acids. CDR1 is SGDLS, CDR2 YYNGEE, per germline. The V and J ends lost 4 bases and 5 bases, in that order; junction bases with no gene match: 3. CDR3 DNA sequence: TGTGCCAGCAGCTTTGGGACAGGGGATCAGCCCCAGCATTTT. Amino acids: CASSFGTGDQPQHF.

In this sample, this clone is medium-sized. The chain couples TRBV28 to TRBJ1-3; D is unresolved. The germline CDR1 and CDR2 sequences are MDHEN and SYDVKM. V was pared by 2 bases and J by 5 bases, with 7 bases between. The CDR3 is 13 residues long. CDR3 nucleotide sequence: TGTGCCAGCAGTTTAGTCGAAAGAAACACCATATATTTT. This encodes CASSLVERNTIYF.

The gene calls are TRBV28 and TRBJ2-7, with 8 bases identical to TRBD2. The CDR3 loop spans 15 amino acids. Germline V gives CDR1 MDHEN, CDR2 SYDVKM. J was trimmed by 3 bases and V by 6 bases; bases with no gene match: 10. The CDR3 loop is CASRYPGGLFYEQYF. The CDR3 DNA follows: TGTGCCAGCAGATACCCGGGGGGGCTATTCTACGAGCAGTACTTC.

This clone was seen only once. A junction boundary mismatches the germline segment, possibly from a read error. DNA for the CDR3: TGTGCCAGCAGGTTAGCGGGAGTAGCCCCCCACAATGAGCAGTTCTTC. This translates into CASRLAGVAPHNEQFF. The V gene is TRBV7-9, the J gene TRBJ2-1; 9 nucleotides align to TRBD2. Germline V gives CDR1 SEHNR, CDR2 FQNEAQ (reference sequence). The CDR3 runs to 16 residues.

The rearrangement links TRBV11-3 to TRBJ2-1, with 10 bases matching TRBD2. Trimming cost V 0 bases and J 8 bases; bases outside gene matches: 4. Germline loops: CDR1 SGHNT, CDR2 YENEEA. The length of the CDR3 is 15 residues. The CDR3 loop is CASSLELAGADEQFF. CDR3 in DNA: TGTGCCAGCAGCTTAGAGCTAGCGGGAGCAGATGAGCAGTTCTTC. Based on the CDR3 plus reference TRBV11-3 and TRBJ2-1, the full variable domain is EAGVVQSPRYKIIEKKQPVAFWCNPISGHNTLYWYLQNLGQGPELLIRYENEEAVDDSQLPKDRFSAERLKGVDSTLKIQPAELGDSAVYLCASSLELAGADEQFFGPGTRLTVL.

V gene TRBV25-1 combines with J gene TRBJ2-2; D not resolved. Germline CDR1 is MGHDK and CDR2 is SYGVNS. CDR3 length: 12 residues. With 0 bases removed from V and 7 bases from J, the gap between germline ends came to 3 bases. In DNA, the CDR3 is TGTGCCAGCAGTGAATACGGCGGGGAGCTGTTTTTT. Its translation: CASSEYGGELFF.

The rearrangement uses TRBV13 and TRBJ2-2; 7 bases line up with TRBD1. The CDR3 consists of 16 residues. With V trimmed by 4 bases and J by 2 bases, 7 bases remained unmatched. Germline values: CDR1 PRHDT, CDR2 FYEKMQ (reference sequence). DNA of the CDR3: TGTGCCAGCAGCTCGCCCAGGGACAGAAACACCGGGGAGCTGTTTTTT. It translates to CASSSPRDRNTGELFF.

This chain joins TRBV5-1 and TRBJ1-2; 11 bases map to TRBD1. V gave up 3 bases and J gave up 4 bases; unmatched junction bases: 5. CDR3 length equals 15 residues. From germline, CDR1 is SGHRS and CDR2 YFSETQ. The CDR3 is CASSSWTGGVYGYTF. The CDR3 DNA follows: TGCGCCAGCAGCTCCTGGACAGGGGGCGTCTATGGCTACACCTTC.

The chain recombines TRBV29-1 with TRBJ2-1; a possible D gene is TRBD2 (5 bases). Germline assignment: CDR1 SQVTM and CDR2 ANQGSEA. V lost 7 bases and J 2 bases, leaving 15 bases between the germline ends. The length of the CDR3 is 14 residues. CDR3 residues: CSAPDYEAYNEQFF. CDR3 nucleotides: TGCAGCGCCCCAGACTACGAGGCCTACAATGAGCAGTTCTTC.